This T cell receptor (beta chain) appears in the sequencing data of a study of T cells in localized non-small cell lung cancer. This CDR3 is 16 amino acids long. The germline V gene encodes CDR1 MNHEY and CDR2 SVGAGI. V was cut by 2 bases and J by 5 bases, with 15 bases left in between. Sequencing used immunoSEQ multiplex PCR; TCRdb keeps in-frame clones, though not all of them. This table holds tens of thousands of clones, approximately 91% found once. Material: PBMCs, obtained before any cancer treatment. This receptor was taken from a man aged 40 to 70 with stage II squamous cell lung carcinoma. V and J are TRBV6-5 and TRBJ2-2; weak D call: TRBD2 (6 bases). The DNA of the CDR3 is TGTGCCAGCAGTTACGGGTTGAGGGCGGGGACCGGGGAGCTGTTTTTT. The encoded protein is CASSYGLRAGTGELFF.